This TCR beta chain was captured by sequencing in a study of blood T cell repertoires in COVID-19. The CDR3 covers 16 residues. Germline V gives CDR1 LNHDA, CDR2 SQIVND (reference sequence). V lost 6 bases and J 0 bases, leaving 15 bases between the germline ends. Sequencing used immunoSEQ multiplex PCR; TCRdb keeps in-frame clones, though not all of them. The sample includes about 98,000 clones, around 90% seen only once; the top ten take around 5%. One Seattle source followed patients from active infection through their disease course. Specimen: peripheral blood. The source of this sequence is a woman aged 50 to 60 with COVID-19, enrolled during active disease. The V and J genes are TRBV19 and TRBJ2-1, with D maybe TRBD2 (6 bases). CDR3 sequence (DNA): TGTGCCAGTAGACGACTAGGGACGGTCTCCTACAATGAGCAGTTCTTC. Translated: CASRRLGTVSYNEQFF.